The T cell receptor beta chain described here comes from a study of T cell responses to AZD1222 COVID-19 vaccine. Findings and limits, study-wide: Recipients of two AZD1222 doses showed rising Spike-specific TCR breadth and depth. Targeting of unmutated variant regions was reportedly seen in nearly half of spike-specific TCRs. Baseline antibody screening turned up just 6 or 7 seropositive AZD1222 recipients.

Method: immunoSEQ multiplex PCR; TCRdb's copy keeps in-frame clones and lacks some. Of around 80,000 clones in the sample, 92% are singletons; the top ten hold roughly 4.7%. The V and J ends lost 5 bases and 4 bases respectively, with 9 bases between them. Per germline, CDR1 DFQATT and CDR2 SNEGSKA (reference sequence). The CDR3 runs to 11 residues. Doses given second, at about 4 or about 12 weeks, were pooled. As to this clone: Antigen unknown. Different DNA sequences within this sample yield the same CDR3.

The clonotype originates from an adult who received the AZD1222 COVID-19 vaccine. This chain joins TRBV20-1 and TRBJ2-7; D not resolved. Source: peripheral blood, taken 28 days after the second AZD1222 dose. CDR3 coding DNA: TGCAGTGCTTCCTCCTCGTACGAGCAGTACTTC. Amino acid sequence: CSASSSYEQYF.